This T cell receptor (beta chain) is drawn from a study of human T cells and chemical hapten exposure (dated by TCRdb to the early 2020s). Some background on the complete study: For sensitization, 2% DPC in acetone was applied to a 2 cm by 2 cm area of upper inner arm skin. Throughout the approximately 24-week study period, patients were also given weekly therapeutic DPC doses on the scalp. Patch tests used Finn chambers with 0.01% DPC on the upper back, scored after 6 days by International Contact Dermatitis Research Group standards. The mostly female patient cohort included alopecia areata with under or over 50% scalp involvement, alopecia totalis and alopecia universalis. Libraries were pooled for sequencing, and variation in per-sample TCR yields was attributed mainly to small differences in library volumes within the pool. This study followed changes in the peripheral blood TCR repertoire in vivo during primary and secondary sensitization of alopecia patients to the hapten diphenylcyclopropenone (DPC). Blood samples were taken from patients before sensitization (week 0) and then at 2, 6 and about 24 weeks after DPC sensitization. About 27 alopecia patients gave blood for TCR sequencing at one to four time points (pre-sensitization, 2, 6 and 24 weeks). Overall study outcomes, separate from this receptor: The number of TCRs above 1 in 1000 frequency did not change with DPC sensitization; there was no evidence of global repertoire structure alterations. A positive correlation was found between the number of PT1 expanded TCRs and patch test score, with significance reached at thresholds 8, 16 and 32 but not 4. Expanded TCRs formed significantly more large CDR3 similarity clusters than pre-sensitization or healthy control sets, consistent with antigen-driven responses. Alopecia, a presumed autoimmune disease, was present in all patients, so the immune response of the patients might differ from that of healthy individuals. Repeated subsampling changed both the strength of the expansion versus patch-test correlation and the threshold at which the correlation became significant.

The trim is 4 bases for V and 1 base for J, with a gap of 12 bases between the germline ends. Inclusive of the bounding cysteine and phenylalanine, the CDR3 is 15 residues long. CDR3 DNA only is kept here, 45 bases in frame from base 1. CDR1 and CDR2 are read off the germline V gene as SGHVS and FNYEAQ. This sample's time point label indicates: patch test 3, about 24 weeks after DPC sensitization. The sample's treatment or condition label is to be understood as: therapeutic diphenylcyclopropenone sensitization with weekly scalp DPC. At every patch-test visit, the blood draw took place before the patch test was put on. To be eligible, patients had to be aged 18 to 70, diagnosed with alopecia and judged suitable for DPC therapy, while pregnant patients were excluded. Total RNA was extracted from unfractionated whole blood that had been collected in Tempus Blood RNA tubes. Libraries were constructed by RACE. TCRdb lists the instrument as NextSeq 500. Library preparation attached unique molecular identifiers to individual cDNA molecules for quantitative, reproducible TCR counting. Both TCR alpha and TCR beta chains were sequenced from each blood RNA sample. Per the original workflow: A median of around 100,000 TCRs per sample was observed, with a range of roughly 20,000 to 750,000. V, J and CDR3 annotation of the TCR reads was carried out using the Decombinator software suite. For the PS versus PT1 abundance plots, all samples were subsampled to the same number of TCRs (28,000). Expanded TCRs were defined as absent before sensitization and observed at least eight times at the 2-week time point. Using fastp at Q25 and MiXCR, TCRdb reprocessed the public reads and kept productive beta chains. When rows share a CDR3 protein, they turn into one entry using the most common DNA and genes. The V and J calls here are based on TCRdb, not the publication. In all, the sample holds over 100,000 distinct CDR3 sequences, and about 10% of those were seen once. In total, the top ten clones hold 2% to 2.5% of the sample.

In this sample, this clonotype turned up many times. Its antigen specificity is not known. No much larger clone exists at a distance of one base, and base qualities are not known. Material: whole blood, obtained in connection with sensitization to the hapten diphenylcyclopropenone (DPC). The receptor chain draws on TRBV7-6 and TRBJ2-3; TRBD2 is a weak D gene call, 5 bases matching. The receptor was isolated from a woman aged 45-65 years with alopecia areata. Some clones in this sample may be carry-over from other donors' samples. The DNA reads as follows: TGTGCCAGCAGCTCTATAGCGAGTGGCACAGATACGCAGTATTTT. Translated, it gives CASSSIASGTDTQYF. Full variable domain (CDR3 extended with the reference TRBV7-6 and TRBJ2-3 proteins): GAGVSQSPRYKVTKRGQDVALRCDPISGHVSLYWYRQALGQGPEFLTYFNYEAQQDKSGLPNDRFSAERPEGSISTLTIQRTEQRDSAMYRCASSSIASGTDTQYFGPGTRLTVL.